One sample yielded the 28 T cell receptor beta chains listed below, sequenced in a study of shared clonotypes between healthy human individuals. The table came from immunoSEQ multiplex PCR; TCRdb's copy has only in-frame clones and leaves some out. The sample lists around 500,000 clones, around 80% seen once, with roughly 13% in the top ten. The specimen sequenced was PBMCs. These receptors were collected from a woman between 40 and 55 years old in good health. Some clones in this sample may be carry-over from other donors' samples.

The CDR3 bases are TGCAGTGCCGTAGGTAATGAGCAGTTCTTC. As protein: CSAVGNEQFF. J is TRBJ2-1 and V is TRBV20-1; unclear D gene. The CDR3 sequence is 10 residues long. Trimming took 6 bases from V and 7 from J, leaving 7 bases between them. Germline CDR1 reads DFQATT; CDR2 reads SNEGSKA (reference sequence).

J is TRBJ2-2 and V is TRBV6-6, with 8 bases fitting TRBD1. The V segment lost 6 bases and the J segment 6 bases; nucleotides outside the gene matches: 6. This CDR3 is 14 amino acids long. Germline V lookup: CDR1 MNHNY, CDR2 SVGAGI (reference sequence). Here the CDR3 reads CASRGQGEAGELFF. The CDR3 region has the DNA TGTGCCAGCAGAGGACAGGGCGAGGCCGGGGAGCTGTTTTTT.

CDR3 loop: CATSRDSLYGYTF. The CDR3 region has the DNA TGTGCCACCAGCAGAGACAGTCTCTATGGCTACACCTTC. The chain employs TRBV15 and TRBJ1-2, with unresolved D. Germline-derived CDR1 and CDR2 are LNHNV and YYDKDF (reference sequence). V was trimmed by 0 bases and J by 4 bases, leaving 6 bases between them. This CDR3 has 13 amino acids.

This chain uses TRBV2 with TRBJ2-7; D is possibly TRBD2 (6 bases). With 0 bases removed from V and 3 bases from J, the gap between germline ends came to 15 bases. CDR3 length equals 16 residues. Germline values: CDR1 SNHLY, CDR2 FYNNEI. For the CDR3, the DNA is TGTGCCAGCAGTGAAGCGACGGCGGGAAACTACTACGAGCAGTACTTC. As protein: CASSEATAGNYYEQYF.

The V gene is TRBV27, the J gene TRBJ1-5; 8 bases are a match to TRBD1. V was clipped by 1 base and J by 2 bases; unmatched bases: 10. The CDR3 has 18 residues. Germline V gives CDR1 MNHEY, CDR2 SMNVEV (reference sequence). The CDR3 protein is CASSLYPGQGYGNQPQHF. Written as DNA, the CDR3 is TGTGCCAGCAGTTTATACCCCGGACAGGGCTACGGCAATCAGCCCCAGCATTTT.

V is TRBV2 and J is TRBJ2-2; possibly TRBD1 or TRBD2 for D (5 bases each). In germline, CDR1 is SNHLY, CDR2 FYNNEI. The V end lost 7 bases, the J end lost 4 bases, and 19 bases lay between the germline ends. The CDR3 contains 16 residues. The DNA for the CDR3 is TGTGCCAGCAAAGACCGCAGGGTACGGGGCACCGGGGAGCTGTTTTTT. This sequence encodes CASKDRRVRGTGELFF.

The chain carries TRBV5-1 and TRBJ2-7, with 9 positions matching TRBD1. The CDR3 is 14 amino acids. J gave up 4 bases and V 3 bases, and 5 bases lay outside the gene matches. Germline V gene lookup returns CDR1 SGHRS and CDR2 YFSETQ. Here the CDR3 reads CASSWGQGGYEQYF. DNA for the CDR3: TGCGCCAGCAGCTGGGGACAGGGAGGGTACGAGCAGTACTTC.

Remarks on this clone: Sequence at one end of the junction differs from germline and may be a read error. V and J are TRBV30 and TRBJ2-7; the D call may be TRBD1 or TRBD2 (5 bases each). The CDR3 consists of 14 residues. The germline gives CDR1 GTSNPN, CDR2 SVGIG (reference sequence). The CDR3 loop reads CAWLPGDHSHEQYF. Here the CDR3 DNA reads TGTGCCTGGTTACCCGGGGACCACTCCCACGAGCAGTACTTC.

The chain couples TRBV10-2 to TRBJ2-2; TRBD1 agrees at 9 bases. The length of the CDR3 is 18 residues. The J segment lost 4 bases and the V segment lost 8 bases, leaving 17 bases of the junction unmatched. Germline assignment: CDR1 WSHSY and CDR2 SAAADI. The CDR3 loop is CASGRDREFGWGTGELFF. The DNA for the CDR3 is TGCGCCAGCGGGAGGGACAGGGAATTTGGTTGGGGCACCGGGGAGCTGTTTTTT.

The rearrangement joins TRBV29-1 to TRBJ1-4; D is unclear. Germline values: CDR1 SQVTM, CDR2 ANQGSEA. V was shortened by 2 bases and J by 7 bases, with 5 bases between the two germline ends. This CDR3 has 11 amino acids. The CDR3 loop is CSVELGEKLFF. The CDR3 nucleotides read TGCAGCGTTGAACTCGGTGAAAAACTGTTTTTT.

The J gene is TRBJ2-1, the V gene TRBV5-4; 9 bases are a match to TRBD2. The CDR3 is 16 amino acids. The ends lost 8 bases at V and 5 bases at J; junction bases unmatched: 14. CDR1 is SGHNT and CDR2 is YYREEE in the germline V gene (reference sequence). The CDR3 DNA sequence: TGTGCCAGTTATAGCGGGAGTGGACGTAATGACAATGAGCAGTTCTTC. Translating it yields CASYSGSGRNDNEQFF.

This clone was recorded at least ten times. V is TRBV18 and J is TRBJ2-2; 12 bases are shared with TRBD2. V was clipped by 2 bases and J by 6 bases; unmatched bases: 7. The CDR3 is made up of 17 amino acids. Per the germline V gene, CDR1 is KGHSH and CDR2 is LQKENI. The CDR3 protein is CASSPRRLAGAPGELFF. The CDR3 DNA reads TGTGCCAGCTCACCAAGGCGACTAGCGGGAGCTCCCGGGGAGCTGTTTTTT. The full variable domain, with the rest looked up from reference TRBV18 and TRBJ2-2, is NAGVMQNPRHLVRRRGQEARLRCSPMKGHSHVYWYRQLPEEGLKFMVYLQKENIIDESGMPKERFSAEFPKEGPSILRIQQVVRGDSAAYFCASSPRRLAGAPGELFFGEGSRLTVL.

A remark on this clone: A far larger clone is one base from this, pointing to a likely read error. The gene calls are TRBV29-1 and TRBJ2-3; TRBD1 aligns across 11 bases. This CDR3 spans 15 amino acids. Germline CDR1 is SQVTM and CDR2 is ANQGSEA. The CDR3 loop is CSVERGTGGSDTQCF. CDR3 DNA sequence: TGCAGCGTTGAAAGGGGGACAGGGGGTTCGGATACGCAGTGTTTT.

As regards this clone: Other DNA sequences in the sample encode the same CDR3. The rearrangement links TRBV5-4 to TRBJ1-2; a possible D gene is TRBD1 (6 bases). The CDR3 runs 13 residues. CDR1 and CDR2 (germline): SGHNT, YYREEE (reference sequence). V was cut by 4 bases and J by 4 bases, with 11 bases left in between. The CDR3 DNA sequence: TGTGCCAGCAGCGCAGGACAGCTCTATGGCTACACCTTC. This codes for CASSAGQLYGYTF. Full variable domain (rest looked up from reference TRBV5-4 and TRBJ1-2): ETGVTQSPTHLIKTRGQQVTLRCSSQSGHNTVSWYQQALGQGPQFIFQYYREEENGRGNFPPRFSGLQFPNYSSELNVNALELDDSALYLCASSAGQLYGYTFGSGTRLTVV.

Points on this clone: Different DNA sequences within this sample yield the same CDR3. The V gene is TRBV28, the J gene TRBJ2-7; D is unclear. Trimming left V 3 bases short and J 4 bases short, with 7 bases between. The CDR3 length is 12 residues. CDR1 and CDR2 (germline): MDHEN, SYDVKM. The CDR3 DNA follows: TGTGCCAGCAGTTTGACCCCTTACGAGCAGTACTTC. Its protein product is CASSLTPYEQYF.

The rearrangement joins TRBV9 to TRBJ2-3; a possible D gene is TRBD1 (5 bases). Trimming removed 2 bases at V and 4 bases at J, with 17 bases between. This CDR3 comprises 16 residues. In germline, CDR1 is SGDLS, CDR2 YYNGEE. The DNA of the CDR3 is TGTGCCAGCAGCGTCCTTCAGGGCGCCGAGGCAGATACGCAGTATTTT. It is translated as CASSVLQGAEADTQYF.

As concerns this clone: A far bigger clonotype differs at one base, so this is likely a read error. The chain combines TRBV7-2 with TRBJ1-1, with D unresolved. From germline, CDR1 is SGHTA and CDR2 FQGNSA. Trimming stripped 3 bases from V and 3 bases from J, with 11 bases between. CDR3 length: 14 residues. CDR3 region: CASSFGMLDTEAFF. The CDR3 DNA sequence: TGTGCCAGCAGCTTCGGGATGTTGGACACTGAAGCTTTCTTT.

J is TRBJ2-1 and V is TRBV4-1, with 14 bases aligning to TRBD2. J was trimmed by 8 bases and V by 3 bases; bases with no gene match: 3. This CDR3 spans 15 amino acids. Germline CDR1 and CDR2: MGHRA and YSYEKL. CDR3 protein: CASSQGTSGSDEQFF. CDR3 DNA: TGCGCCAGCAGCCAGGGGACTAGCGGGAGTGATGAGCAGTTCTTC.

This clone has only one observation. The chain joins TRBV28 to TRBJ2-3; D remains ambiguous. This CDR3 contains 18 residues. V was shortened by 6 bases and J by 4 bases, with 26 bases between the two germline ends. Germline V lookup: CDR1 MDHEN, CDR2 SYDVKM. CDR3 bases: TGTGCCAGCAGCCCCGCCGGGCTAACCTCCTTAGTTCCAGATACGCAGTATTTT. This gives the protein CASSPAGLTSLVPDTQYF.

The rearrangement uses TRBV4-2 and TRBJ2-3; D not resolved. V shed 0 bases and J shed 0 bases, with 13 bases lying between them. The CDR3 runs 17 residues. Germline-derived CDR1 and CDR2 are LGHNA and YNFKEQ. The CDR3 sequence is CASSQDRVSPSTDTQYF. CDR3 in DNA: TGTGCCAGCAGCCAAGATCGAGTCTCACCCAGCACAGATACGCAGTATTTT.

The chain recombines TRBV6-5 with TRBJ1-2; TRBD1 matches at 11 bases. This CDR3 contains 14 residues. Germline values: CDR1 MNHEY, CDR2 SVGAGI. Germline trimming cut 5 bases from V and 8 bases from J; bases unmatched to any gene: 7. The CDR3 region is CASSTRTGGGGYTF. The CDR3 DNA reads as TGTGCCAGCAGTACACGGACAGGGGGCGGGGGCTACACCTTC.

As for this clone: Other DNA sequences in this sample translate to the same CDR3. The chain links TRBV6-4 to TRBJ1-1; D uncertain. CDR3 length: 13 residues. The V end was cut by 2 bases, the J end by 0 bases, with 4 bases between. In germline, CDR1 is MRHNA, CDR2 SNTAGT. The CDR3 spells CASSDSLNTEAFF. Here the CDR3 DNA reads TGTGCCAGCAGTGACAGCCTGAACACTGAAGCTTTCTTT.

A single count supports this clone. Here the CDR3 DNA reads TGTGCCAGCAGTGTAATCTCAGGGGGAGGAAACACCATATATTTT. This gives the protein CASSVISGGGNTIYF. This chain links TRBV2 with TRBJ1-3; 7 nucleotides align to TRBD1. Germline lookup yields CDR1 SNHLY and CDR2 FYNNEI. The CDR3 consists of 15 residues. J was trimmed by 4 bases and V by 4 bases; bases with no gene match: 7.

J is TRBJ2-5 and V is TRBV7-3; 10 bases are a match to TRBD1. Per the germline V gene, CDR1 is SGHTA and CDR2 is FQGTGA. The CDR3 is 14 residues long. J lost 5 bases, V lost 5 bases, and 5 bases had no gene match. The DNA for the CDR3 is TGTGCCAGCAGCAAGACAGGGGGCTGGGAGACCCAGTACTTC. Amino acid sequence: CASSKTGGWETQYF.

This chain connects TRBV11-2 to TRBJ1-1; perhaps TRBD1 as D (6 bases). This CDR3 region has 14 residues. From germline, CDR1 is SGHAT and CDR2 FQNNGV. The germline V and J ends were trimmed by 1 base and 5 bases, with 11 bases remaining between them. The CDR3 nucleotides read TGTGCCAGCAGCTTAGCTGGGGGGCAAACTGAAGCTTTCTTT. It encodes CASSLAGGQTEAFF. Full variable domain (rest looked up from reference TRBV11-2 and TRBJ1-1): EAGVAQSPRYKIIEKRQSVAFWCNPISGHATLYWYQQILGQGPKLLIQFQNNGVVDDSQLPKDRFSAERLKGVDSTLKIQPAKLEDSAVYLCASSLAGGQTEAFFGQGTRLTVV.

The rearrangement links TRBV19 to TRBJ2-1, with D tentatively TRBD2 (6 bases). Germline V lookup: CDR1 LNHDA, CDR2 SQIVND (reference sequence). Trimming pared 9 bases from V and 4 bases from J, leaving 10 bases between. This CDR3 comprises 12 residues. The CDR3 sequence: CASGTPYNEQFF. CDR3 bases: TGTGCCAGCGGGACTCCTTACAATGAGCAGTTCTTC.

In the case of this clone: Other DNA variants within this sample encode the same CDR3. CDR3 region: CASSPPGQSYEQYF. CDR3 coding DNA: TGTGCCAGCAGTCCACCGGGACAGTCCTACGAGCAGTACTTC. The chain is built from TRBV28 and TRBJ2-7, with 7 positions matching TRBD1. Germline CDR1 and CDR2: MDHEN and SYDVKM. The J segment lost 1 base and the V segment lost 5 bases, leaving 5 bases of the junction unmatched. This CDR3 contains 14 residues. The whole variable domain, remainder taken from reference TRBV28 and TRBJ2-7, is DVKVTQSSRYLVKRTGEKVFLECVQDMDHENMFWYRQDPGLGLRLIYFSYDVKMKEKGDIPEGYSVSREKKERFSLILESASTNQTSMYLCASSPPGQSYEQYFGPGTRLTVT.

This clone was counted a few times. The CDR3 spells CAWRKGAGGYEQYF. Here the CDR3 DNA reads TGTGCCTGGCGGAAAGGGGCAGGGGGGTACGAGCAGTACTTC. V usage is TRBV30 and J usage is TRBJ2-7; weak D call: TRBD1 (7 bases). CDR1 is GTSNPN and CDR2 is SVGIG in the germline V gene (reference sequence). The germline V and J ends were trimmed by 5 bases and 4 bases, with 18 bases remaining between them. This CDR3 contains 14 residues.